The 11 T cell receptor beta chains in this list originate from one sample, sequenced in a study of T-cell reconstitution after alpha-beta-depleted transplantation in children. TCRbeta library construction was performed incorporating unique molecular identifiers. TCRdb independently ran MiXCR on the PCR reads; one entry per CDR3 protein. Here the sample spans a few hundred thousand distinct CDR3 sequences, around 7% being singletons. The source material was PBMCs, sampled before TCRalphabeta/CD19-depleted stem cell transplant. The receptors derive from a boy aged 2 to 9 with acute lymphoblastic leukemia, due to receive a stem cell transplant.

In this sample, this clonotype turned up many times. V usage is TRBV7-2 and J usage is TRBJ2-2; no firm D call. Trimming left V 5 bases short and J 4 bases short, with 11 bases between. The V gene's germline CDR1 is SGHTA and CDR2 FQGNSA. This CDR3 is 14 amino acids long. CDR3 region: CASSLGSVTGELFF. The CDR3 bases are TGTGCCAGCAGCCTCGGGTCTGTCACCGGGGAGCTGTTTTTT.

V gene TRBV7-9 combines with J gene TRBJ2-7, with TRBD1 matching over 9 bases. J gave up 2 bases and V 5 bases, and 7 bases lay outside the gene matches. CDR3 length: 15 residues. Germline V CDR1 and CDR2: SEHNR, FQNEAQ (reference sequence). CDR3 sequence reads: CASSRWDRVPYEQYF. CDR3 nucleotides: TGTGCCAGCAGCCGGTGGGACAGGGTTCCCTACGAGCAGTACTTC.

This clonotype appeared a few times. The CDR3 DNA reads as TGTGCCAGCAGCTTGGATCCTAAGGCCAAAAACATTCAGTACTTC. Protein product: CASSLDPKAKNIQYF. The chain employs TRBV5-4 and TRBJ2-4, with D unresolved. The ends were cut back, 0 bases at V and 1 base at J, with 8 bases in the middle. Germline V gives CDR1 SGHNT, CDR2 YYREEE (reference sequence). There are 15 residues in the CDR3.

This clonotype was counted many times. The gene calls are TRBV29-1 and TRBJ2-1; 11 nucleotides line up with TRBD2. V lost 6 bases and J lost 8; bases outside the gene matches: 6. The CDR3 runs 13 residues. Germline CDR1 and CDR2: SQVTM and ANQGSEA. CDR3: CSVLAGGPYEQFF. CDR3 DNA sequence: TGCAGCGTCTTAGCGGGGGGGCCTTATGAGCAGTTCTTC.

This clonotype occurred many times. The rearrangement uses TRBV12-3 or TRBV12-4 and TRBJ2-1, with TRBD2 matching 8 bases. V gave up 2 bases and J gave up 3 bases; unmatched junction bases: 6. This CDR3 region has 16 residues. CDR3 loop: CASSLHASGGYNEQFF. The CDR3, as DNA: TGTGCCAGCAGTTTACACGCGAGCGGGGGCTACAATGAGCAGTTCTTC.

This sequence joins TRBV7-9 and TRBJ1-2; perhaps TRBD1 as D (5 bases). Per germline, CDR1 SEHNR and CDR2 FQNEAQ (reference sequence). The CDR3 is made up of 16 amino acids. V shed 2 bases and J shed 2 bases, with 15 bases lying between them. DNA of the CDR3: TGTGCCAGCAGCTTAAGTACCCTTAAGGGGAACTATGGCTACACCTTC. Translating it yields CASSLSTLKGNYGYTF.

This clonotype showed up many times. CDR3 DNA sequence: TGCAGTGCTCCCGTAACAGGGATATCAAGAGAGACCCAGTACTTC. This gives the protein CSAPVTGISRETQYF. This chain joins TRBV20-1 and TRBJ2-5; a weak D match, TRBD1 (6 bases). The CDR3 spans 15 residues. V shed 5 bases and J shed 4 bases, with 20 bases lying between them. CDR1 DFQATT and CDR2 SNEGSKA come from the germline V gene (reference sequence).

The table lists this clonotype with many counts. The chain employs TRBV20-1 and TRBJ2-3, with TRBD2 identical over 9 bases. Germline V lookup: CDR1 DFQATT, CDR2 SNEGSKA (reference sequence). The CDR3 extends over 13 amino acids. V lost 5 bases and J lost 5; bases outside the gene matches: 5. The CDR3 is CSARAGGRDTQYF. CDR3 nucleotides: TGCAGTGCTCGAGCGGGGGGCCGAGATACGCAGTATTTT.

This clonotype was seen at least ten times. This sequence joins TRBV20-1 and TRBJ1-1; D might be TRBD1 (6 bases). V was pared by 5 bases and J by 9 bases, with 13 bases between. The CDR3 totals 11 residues. CDR1 and CDR2 from the germline V gene are DFQATT and SNEGSKA (reference sequence). CDR3 loop: CSAGTLTQAFF. CDR3 nucleotides: TGCAGTGCTGGGACACTCACCCAAGCTTTCTTT.

This clonotype was detected ten times or more. The chain is built from TRBV5-5 and TRBJ2-5, with TRBD1 matching 9 bases. Germline lookup yields CDR1 SGHKS and CDR2 YYEKEE (reference sequence). The CDR3 has 15 amino acids. V gave up 4 bases and J gave up 4 bases; unmatched junction bases: 8. CDR3 sequence: CASSHTGTGRETQYF. The CDR3 bases are TGTGCCAGCAGCCATACCGGGACAGGGAGAGAGACCCAGTACTTC.

This clonotype was seen many times. The CDR3 region has the DNA TGTGCCAGCAGTTACCGGCCAGGTACCAATGAAAAACTGTTTTTT. It encodes CASSYRPGTNEKLFF. The chain has TRBV6-5 and TRBJ1-4, with no clear D. Germline V lookup: CDR1 MNHEY, CDR2 SVGAGI. The CDR3 covers 15 residues. V dropped 2 bases and J dropped 5 bases, with 12 bases sitting between them.